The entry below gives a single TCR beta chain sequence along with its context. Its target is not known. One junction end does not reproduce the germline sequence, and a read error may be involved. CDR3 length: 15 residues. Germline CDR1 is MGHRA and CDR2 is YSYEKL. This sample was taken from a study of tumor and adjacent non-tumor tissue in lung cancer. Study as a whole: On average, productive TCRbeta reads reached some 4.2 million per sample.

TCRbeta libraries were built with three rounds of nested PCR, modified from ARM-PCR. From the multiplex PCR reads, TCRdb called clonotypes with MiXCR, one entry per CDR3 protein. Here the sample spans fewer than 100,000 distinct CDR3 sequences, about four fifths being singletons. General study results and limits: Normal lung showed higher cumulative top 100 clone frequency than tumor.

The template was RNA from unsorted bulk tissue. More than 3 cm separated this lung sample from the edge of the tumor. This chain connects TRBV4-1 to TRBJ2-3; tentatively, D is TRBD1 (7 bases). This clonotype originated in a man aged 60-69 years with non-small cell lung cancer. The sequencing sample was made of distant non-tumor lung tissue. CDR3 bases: TGCGCCAGCAGGCCCGTGACAGGAGGGACAGATACGCAGTTTTTT. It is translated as CASRPVTGGTDTQFF.